Presented here are 28 T cell receptor beta chains from one specimen sequenced in a study of regulatory T cells in long-lasting Graves disease. Time point described: persistent/refractory GD, antithyroid drugs over 5 years with positive TRAb. PBMCs were the source of the RNA used for TCR sequencing. Both iRepertoire HTBI primers and Arm-PCR of CDR3 regions were used to build the TCR beta libraries. One entry per CDR3 protein, called by TCRdb with MiXCR from the multiplex PCR reads. The sample carries about 400,000 distinct CDR3 sequences, 20% recorded once. The sample in question was peripheral blood mononuclear cells (PBMCs), obtained when the disease was refractory, from a patient treated with antithyroid drugs. The receptors stem from a female donor with Graves disease.

This clonotype was seen many times. V gene TRBV18 combines with J gene TRBJ2-5; unclear D gene. With 3 bases removed from V and 5 bases from J, the gap between germline ends came to 7 bases. Per germline, CDR1 KGHSH and CDR2 LQKENI. CDR3 size: 12 residues. CDR3 protein: CASSPSAETQYF. DNA of the CDR3: TGTGCCAGCTCACCCAGTGCGGAGACCCAGTACTTC.

This chain connects TRBV28 to TRBJ1-6; 8 nucleotides line up with TRBD1. The CDR3 totals 17 residues. Germline lookup yields CDR1 MDHEN and CDR2 SYDVKM. J was trimmed by 8 bases and V by 5 bases; bases with no gene match: 14. CDR3 region: CASSPRTGLGGDSPLHF. CDR3 nucleotide sequence: TGTGCCAGCAGTCCCCGGACAGGGCTTGGAGGGGATTCACCCCTCCACTTT.

The V call is TRBV4-3, the J call TRBJ2-5, with D possibly being TRBD1 or TRBD2 (5 bases each). This CDR3 contains 16 residues. V lost 0 bases and J lost 5, with 16 bases in between. Looked up from germline, CDR1 is LGHNA and CDR2 is YSLEER. This CDR3 is CASSQDFGGLRETQYF. The CDR3 DNA reads as TGCGCCAGCAGCCAAGATTTTGGGGGTTTGCGGGAGACCCAGTACTTC.

In regard to this clonotype: A much larger clone sits a single nucleotide away, making a read error possible. The genes are TRBV6-1 and TRBJ1-5; TRBD1 matches at 8 bases. This CDR3 is 16 amino acids long. Germline trimming cut 7 bases from V and 6 bases from J; bases unmatched to any gene: 14. Germline loops: CDR1 MNHNS, CDR2 SASEGT. The CDR3 loop is CASNSAGQGAIQPQHF. The CDR3 DNA follows: TGTGCCAGCAATTCCGCGGGCCAGGGGGCGATTCAGCCCCAGCATTTT.

The V gene is TRBV4-1, the J gene TRBJ2-4; possible D gene TRBD1, 5 bases. Looked up from germline, CDR1 is MGHRA and CDR2 is YSYEKL. Trimming left V 0 bases short and J 5 bases short, with 17 bases between. The CDR3 has 17 residues. The CDR3 region is CASSQEVQVGLENIQYF. In nucleotides, the CDR3 is TGCGCCAGCAGCCAAGAGGTTCAGGTGGGGCTGGAAAACATTCAGTACTTC.

The chain employs TRBV18 and TRBJ2-7; the match to TRBD1 covers 8 bases. CDR3 size: 15 residues. Germline V gives CDR1 KGHSH, CDR2 LQKENI. V gave up 0 bases and J gave up 6 bases; unmatched junction bases: 7. The chain's CDR3 is CASSPPVQGVREQYF. The CDR3 region has the DNA TGTGCCAGCTCACCACCGGTACAGGGGGTCCGCGAGCAGTACTTC.

This chain connects TRBV2 to TRBJ2-2, with 8 bases lining up with TRBD2. Per germline, CDR1 SNHLY and CDR2 FYNNEI. V lost 7 bases and J lost 5; bases outside the gene matches: 6. The CDR3 runs to 14 residues. The CDR3 sequence is CASIPAGVTGELFF. As DNA, the CDR3 is TGTGCCAGCATTCCAGCGGGAGTTACCGGGGAGCTGTTTTTT.

This clonotype has at least ten counts. One end of the junction varies from germline; a read error may be responsible. The CDR3 spells CASSLDGGSGNTIYF. The CDR3 nucleotides are TGTGCCAGCAGTTTAGATGGTGGCTCTGGAAACACCATATATTTT. The genes are TRBV7-2 and TRBJ1-3; D is uncertain. Germline V gene data show CDR1 as SGHTA and CDR2 as FQGNSA. The CDR3 is made up of 15 amino acids.

This chain joins TRBV9 and TRBJ2-2; TRBD1 agrees at 7 bases. CDR3 length: 16 residues. Germline V lookup: CDR1 SGDLS, CDR2 YYNGEE. V was pared by 4 bases and J by 0 bases, with 6 bases of the junction left unmatched. CDR3 region: CASSPRTGANTGELFF. CDR3 coding DNA: TGTGCCAGCAGCCCCCGGACAGGAGCGAACACCGGGGAGCTGTTTTTT.

This chain connects TRBV7-2 to TRBJ2-5; no clear D. The V end was cut by 2 bases, the J end by 7 bases, with 8 bases between. Germline V gene lookup returns CDR1 SGHTA and CDR2 FQGNSA. This CDR3 is built from 12 residues. CDR3 sequence: CASSLTVGTQYF. CDR3 coding DNA: TGTGCCAGCAGCTTAACCGTCGGGACCCAGTACTTC.

As to this clonotype: Since a much larger clone is just one base distant, this may be a read error. Given the absence of the conserved phenylalanine or tryptophan at the CDR3 end, a read error is likely. V usage is TRBV7-8 and J usage is TRBJ1-1; no clear D gene. V was clipped by 2 bases and J by 7 bases, with 11 bases between them. The germline V gene has CDR1 SGHVS and CDR2 FQNEAQ. The CDR3 has 13 residues. DNA for the CDR3: TGTGCCAGCAGCTTATTCCTTTCTTATGAAGCTTTCTCT. Protein sequence: CASSLFLSYEAFS.

This clonotype was counted only a few times. CDR3 coding DNA: TGTGCCAGCAGGGGGGGACAGGGGGCCCCTCTCCTCCACTTT. Its protein is CASRGGQGAPLLHF. The gene calls are TRBV2 and TRBJ1-6; TRBD1 aligns across 12 bases. V was pared by 6 bases and J by 15 bases, with 9 bases of the junction left unmatched. The CDR3 consists of 14 residues. CDR1 and CDR2 from the germline V gene are SNHLY and FYNNEI.

This clonotype was observed a handful of times. The chain employs TRBV20-1 and TRBJ2-2, with D tentatively TRBD1 (6 bases). The CDR3 consists of 14 residues. Germline CDR1 DFQATT, CDR2 SNEGSKA (reference sequence). With 5 bases removed from V and 1 base from J, the gap between germline ends came to 11 bases. The CDR3 loop is CSAATGMNTGELFF. The CDR3 bases are TGCAGTGCTGCAACAGGGATGAACACCGGGGAGCTGTTTTTT.

This clonotype was recorded at least ten times. The chain has TRBV19 and TRBJ1-5; D may be TRBD1 (6 bases). This CDR3 is built from 17 residues. Trimming took off 3 bases at V and 6 bases at J, with 21 bases between the two ends. Per germline, CDR1 LNHDA and CDR2 SQIVND (reference sequence). The DNA of the CDR3 is TGTGCCAGTAGTATTGGGGCAGGGGAAAGAGGAGGTCAGCCCCAGCATTTT. It yields the protein CASSIGAGERGGQPQHF.

On this clonotype itself: Mismatch with germline at one junction end may stem from a read error. The J gene is TRBJ2-5, the V gene TRBV6-2 or TRBV6-3; D remains ambiguous. Germline V lookup: CDR1 MNHEY, CDR2 SVGEGT. The CDR3 length is 10 residues. The CDR3 reads CASGEETRYF. Here the CDR3 DNA reads TGTGCCAGCGGCGAAGAGACCCGGTACTTC.

The chain uses TRBV5-1 and TRBJ2-5, with TRBD2 as a possible D gene (6 bases). This CDR3 has 14 amino acids. Trimming took off 1 base at V and 5 bases at J, with 12 bases between the two ends. The germline V gene encodes CDR1 SGHRS and CDR2 YFSETQ. CDR3 DNA: TGCGCCAGCAGCTTGTCCCAGGGAGGCGAGACCCAGTACTTC. This encodes CASSLSQGGETQYF.

The chain joins TRBV19 to TRBJ1-5; a weak D match, TRBD1 (6 bases). CDR1 and CDR2 from the germline V gene are LNHDA and SQIVND (reference sequence). This CDR3 region has 16 residues. Between the trimmed V and J ends, which lost 6 bases and 0 bases, there was a span of 15 bases. As DNA, the CDR3 is TGTGCCAGTAGGGGCAGGGGCGGGATTAGCAATCAGCCCCAGCATTTT. It specifies CASRGRGGISNQPQHF.

The table lists this clonotype with many counts. The genes are TRBV3-1 and TRBJ2-7; 12 positions agree with TRBD1. Looked up from germline, CDR1 is LGHDT and CDR2 is YNNKEL (reference sequence). The V and J ends lost 0 bases and 4 bases, in that order; junction bases with no gene match: 10. This CDR3 is built from 18 residues. This CDR3 reads CASSQDPPGTGGLYEQYF. CDR3 in DNA: TGTGCCAGCAGCCAAGATCCTCCGGGGACAGGGGGCTTGTACGAGCAGTACTTC.

Details on this clonotype: A single base is all that separates this from a far larger clone, so a read error is likely. V is TRBV28 and J is TRBJ2-5; D is ambiguous. CDR1 and CDR2 (germline): MDHEN, SYDVKM. V was pared by 8 bases and J by 1 base, with 17 bases between. This CDR3 spans 15 amino acids. The DNA for the CDR3 is TGTGCCAGCGGCTTAAGTCGAGGATTCCAAGAGACCCAGTACTTC. Translation: CASGLSRGFQETQYF.

Many counts were recorded for this clonotype. This chain links TRBV11-2 with TRBJ2-7, with 11 bases lining up with TRBD1. Germline V gene lookup returns CDR1 SGHAT and CDR2 FQNNGV. Trimming took 1 base from V and 0 from J; bases not matched to a gene: 8. This CDR3 region has 18 residues. Written as DNA, the CDR3 is TGTGCCAGCAGCTTAGTGGGGACAGGGGGATTAAGCTCCTACGAGCAGTACTTC. Encoded protein: CASSLVGTGGLSSYEQYF. Variable domain in full (rest from reference TRBV11-2 and TRBJ2-7): EAGVAQSPRYKIIEKRQSVAFWCNPISGHATLYWYQQILGQGPKLLIQFQNNGVVDDSQLPKDRFSAERLKGVDSTLKIQPAKLEDSAVYLCASSLVGTGGLSSYEQYFGPGTRLTVT.

At least ten counts were recorded for this clonotype. V is TRBV28 and J is TRBJ1-2; D is possibly TRBD1 (5 bases). Trimming took 5 bases from V and 5 from J, leaving 12 bases between them. CDR1 and CDR2 (germline): MDHEN, SYDVKM. The CDR3 contains 13 residues. The DNA of the CDR3 is TGTGCCAGCAGTGTGACAGACTCATATGGCTACACCTTC. This translates into CASSVTDSYGYTF.

This clonotype was counted a few times. V usage is TRBV18 and J usage is TRBJ2-7; 9 nucleotides match TRBD1. Trimming removed 5 bases from V and 5 bases from J; junction bases left unmatched: 7. CDR1 and CDR2 from the germline V gene are KGHSH and LQKENI. The length of the CDR3 is 14 residues. CDR3 region: CASSGTGTIHEQYF. DNA of the CDR3: TGTGCCAGCTCAGGGACAGGGACCATCCACGAGCAGTACTTC.

Comments on this clonotype: A read error likely explains this, since a far larger clone differs by one base. The J gene is TRBJ2-7, the V gene TRBV27; no definite D call. Germline V gene data show CDR1 as MNHEY and CDR2 as SMNVEV (reference sequence). The CDR3 contains 13 residues. CDR3 residues: CAGSSHLTYEQYF. For the CDR3, the DNA is TGTGCCGGCAGTTCCCACTTAACCTACGAGCAGTACTTC.

This clonotype showed up many times. The chain employs TRBV6-1 and TRBJ2-7, with TRBD1 identical over 7 bases. The germline gives CDR1 MNHNS, CDR2 SASEGT. The CDR3 totals 13 residues. With V trimmed by 5 bases and J by 2 bases, 3 bases remained unmatched. The CDR3 reads CASSRQGPYEQYF. The CDR3 DNA reads as TGTGCCAGCAGTAGACAGGGCCCCTACGAGCAGTACTTC.

This clonotype has ten or more counts. This chain joins TRBV18 and TRBJ2-5; 7 bases match TRBD1. Germline CDR1 is KGHSH and CDR2 is LQKENI. V lost 5 bases and J lost 2; bases outside the gene matches: 5. This CDR3 contains 14 residues. CDR3 protein: CASSMDRRQETQYF. The CDR3 coding sequence is TGTGCCAGCTCAATGGACAGGCGTCAAGAGACCCAGTACTTC.

This chain joins TRBV27 and TRBJ1-6; D remains unclear. Germline CDR1 reads MNHEY; CDR2 reads SMNVEV (reference sequence). This CDR3 is built from 15 residues. V was clipped by 0 bases and J by 7 bases, with 10 bases between them. The CDR3 nucleotides are TGTGCCAGCAGTTTATCGAGGCATCCGAATTCACCCCTCCACTTT. Translation gives CASSLSRHPNSPLHF.

The sample holds a few counts of this clonotype. This rearrangement joins TRBV6-1 to TRBJ2-6, with D perhaps given as TRBD1 or TRBD2 (5 bases each). The CDR3 has 15 residues. CDR1 MNHNS and CDR2 SASEGT come from the germline V gene. V gave up 5 bases and J gave up 5 bases, with 13 bases separating them. The CDR3 region has the DNA TGTGCCAGCAGTCCCGGGACGAATCGGGCCAACGTCCTGACTTTC. Protein product: CASSPGTNRANVLTF.

Note on this clonotype: At one boundary the junction diverges from the germline segment, which might be a read error. The gene calls are TRBV7-7 and TRBJ2-1; the D gene is possibly TRBD1 (5 bases). The CDR3 runs 14 residues. Germline V lookup: CDR1 SSHAT, CDR2 FNYEAQ (reference sequence). The CDR3 region is CASSLGVGLDEQFF. The CDR3 nucleotides are TGTGCTAGCAGCTTAGGGGTAGGGCTGGATGAGCAGTTCTTC.